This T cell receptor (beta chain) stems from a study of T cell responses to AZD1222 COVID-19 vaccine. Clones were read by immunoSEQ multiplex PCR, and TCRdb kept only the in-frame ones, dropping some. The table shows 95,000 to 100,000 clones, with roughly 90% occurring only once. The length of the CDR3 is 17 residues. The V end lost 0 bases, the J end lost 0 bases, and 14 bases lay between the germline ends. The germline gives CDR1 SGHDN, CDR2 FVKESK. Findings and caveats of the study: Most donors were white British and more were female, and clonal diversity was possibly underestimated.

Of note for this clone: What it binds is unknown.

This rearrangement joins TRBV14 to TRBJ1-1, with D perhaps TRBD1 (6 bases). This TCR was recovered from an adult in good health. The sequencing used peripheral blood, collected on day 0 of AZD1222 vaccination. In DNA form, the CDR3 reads TGTGCCAGCAGCCAAGATTTCGGGGGGCGGCTGAACACTGAAGCTTTCTTT. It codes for CASSQDFGGRLNTEAFF.